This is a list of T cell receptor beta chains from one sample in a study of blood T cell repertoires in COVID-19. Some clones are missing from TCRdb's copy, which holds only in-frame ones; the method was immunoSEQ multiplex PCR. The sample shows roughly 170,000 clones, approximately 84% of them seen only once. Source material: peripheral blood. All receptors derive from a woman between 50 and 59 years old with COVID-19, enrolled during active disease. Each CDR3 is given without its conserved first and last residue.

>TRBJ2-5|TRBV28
ASTQRETGETQY
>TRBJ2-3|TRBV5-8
ASSLRDTNTDTQY
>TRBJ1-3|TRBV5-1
ASSQQGSSGNTIY
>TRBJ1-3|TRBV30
AWSAVPSGNTIY
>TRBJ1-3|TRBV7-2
ASSLEQGRLY
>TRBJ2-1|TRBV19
ASRAGVGDEQF
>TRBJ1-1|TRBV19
ASNGGWSPNTEAF
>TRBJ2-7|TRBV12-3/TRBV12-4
ASSLGGGWEQY
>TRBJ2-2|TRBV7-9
ASSPIATGFGELF
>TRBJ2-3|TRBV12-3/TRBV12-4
ASSTSGLAQY
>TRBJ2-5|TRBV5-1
ASSLVGGVETQY
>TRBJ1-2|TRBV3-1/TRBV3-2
ASSQDGGSYGYT
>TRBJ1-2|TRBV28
ASSLQGFYGYT
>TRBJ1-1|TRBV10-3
AISDNNRGQNTEAF
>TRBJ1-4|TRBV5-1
ASSSPPVPGQGAVEKLF
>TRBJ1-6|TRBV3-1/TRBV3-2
ASSPPGQGSPLH
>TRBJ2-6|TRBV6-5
ASSLRGGSGANVLT
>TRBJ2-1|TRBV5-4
ASSPVGQAVTNEQF
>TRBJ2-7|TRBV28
ASSAQVDSYEQY
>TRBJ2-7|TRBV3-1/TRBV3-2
ASSHWDRPYEQY
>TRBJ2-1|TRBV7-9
ASSKTGTVNEQF
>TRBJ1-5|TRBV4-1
ASSLETGPKPQH
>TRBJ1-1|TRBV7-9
ASSFPQALNTEAF
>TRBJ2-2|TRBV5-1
ASSLGANGELF
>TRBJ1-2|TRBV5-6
ASSLQAPNYGYT
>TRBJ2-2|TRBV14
ASSRGSPKTGELF
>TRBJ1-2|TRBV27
ASRRGRSSGYT
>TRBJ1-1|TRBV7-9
ASTGQGGNTEAF
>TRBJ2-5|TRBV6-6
ASSATSGGGRETQY
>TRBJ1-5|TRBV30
AIGTGDNQPQH
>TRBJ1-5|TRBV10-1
ASILQGPTRFQPQH
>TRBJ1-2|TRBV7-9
ASSLGGQGARDT
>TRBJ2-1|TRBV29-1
SVELTSGGVTF
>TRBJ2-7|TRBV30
AWSDPGRGSYYEQY
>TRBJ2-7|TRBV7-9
ASSPHGSGEQY
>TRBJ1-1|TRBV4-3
ASSRAGYLNTEAF
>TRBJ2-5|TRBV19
ASSRPAGRLAAFRETQY
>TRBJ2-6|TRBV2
ASDRGTGANVLT
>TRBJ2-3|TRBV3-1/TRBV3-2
ASSRGLAGDTDTQY
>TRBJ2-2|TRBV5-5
ASSPRLAGANTGELF
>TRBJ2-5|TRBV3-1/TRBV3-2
ASSQESGGAGQETQY
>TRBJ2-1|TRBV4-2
ASSHGDSFSYNEQF
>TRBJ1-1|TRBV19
ASTSTGRTGIMNTEAF
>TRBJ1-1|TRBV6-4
ASSRDRGSTEAF
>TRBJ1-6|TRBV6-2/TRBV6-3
ASSLSFGDSPLH
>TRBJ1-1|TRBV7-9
ASRDSGDTEAF
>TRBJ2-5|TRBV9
ASSAGLARQETQY
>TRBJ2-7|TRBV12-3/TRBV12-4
ASSLGQKYEQY